The present T cell receptor beta chain was sequenced within a study of early T cells in non-severe SARS-CoV-2 infection. For the study at large: It was bulk RNA from unsorted whole blood that was sequenced, and the chains were unpaired. Study-level findings and limits: A preference for anti-spike CD8 responses marked VDJdb matching, which missed private and CD4 specificities.

Trimming shortened V by 4 bases and J by 3 bases, and 10 bases separated the two germline ends. The CDR3 has 13 residues. Germline V gives CDR1 SGHRS, CDR2 YFSETQ. cDNA molecules, individually, were tagged with unique molecular identifiers. Using its own MiXCR run on the 5' RACE reads, TCRdb lists one record per CDR3 protein. Of about 80,000 distinct CDR3 sequences in the sample, approximately 10% were seen once. This clonotype has a count of ten or more. Its target is unknown. The clonotype originates from an adult who was a healthcare worker with PCR-confirmed SARS-CoV-2 infection or an uninfected control (not recorded which). The sequencing input was whole blood. The chain joins TRBV5-1 to TRBJ1-1; weak D call: TRBD1 (5 bases). The CDR3 is CASSPQGYTEAFF. CDR3 nucleotides: TGCGCCAGCAGCCCCCAGGGTTACACTGAAGCTTTCTTT.